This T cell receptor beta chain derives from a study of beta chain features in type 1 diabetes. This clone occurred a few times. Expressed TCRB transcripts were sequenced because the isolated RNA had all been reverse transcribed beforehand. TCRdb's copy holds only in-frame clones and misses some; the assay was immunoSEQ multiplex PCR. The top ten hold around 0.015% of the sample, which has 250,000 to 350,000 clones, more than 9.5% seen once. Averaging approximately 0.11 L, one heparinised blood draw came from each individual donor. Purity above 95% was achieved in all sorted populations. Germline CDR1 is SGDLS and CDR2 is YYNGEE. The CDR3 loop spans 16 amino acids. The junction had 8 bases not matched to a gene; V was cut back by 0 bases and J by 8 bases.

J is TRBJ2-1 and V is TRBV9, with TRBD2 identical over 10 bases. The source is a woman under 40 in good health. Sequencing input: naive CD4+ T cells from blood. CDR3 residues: CASSVGGLAGVHEQFF. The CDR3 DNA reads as TGTGCCAGCAGCGTAGGAGGGCTAGCGGGAGTCCATGAGCAGTTCTTC.